This T cell receptor (beta chain) was recorded in a study of blood T cell repertoires in COVID-19. Across the whole study: Acute and convalescent COVID-19 samples came from the United States, Italy and Spain. T cells, B-cell-depleted T cells, or PBMCs provided the cDNA or gDNA that served as material.

The authors' processing: Estimation of nucleated cell counts was performed using reference gene primer amplification. TCRdb's table, derived via immunoSEQ multiplex PCR, lists solely in-frame clones and lacks some. That table is the source of V, J and clone size, and D and trimming were worked out from the DNA. Among about 95,000 clones, about 89% were seen once, and the ten largest hold roughly 3.5%. The CDR3 is 16 residues long. The trim removed 5 bases at V and 2 bases at J, leaving 6 bases unmatched. Germline V gives CDR1 MDHEN, CDR2 SYDVKM. This TCR was recovered from a woman between 70 and 85 years old with acute or convalescent COVID-19. J is TRBJ1-5 and V is TRBV28; TRBD1 agrees at 10 bases. Source material: peripheral blood. The CDR3 DNA sequence: TGTGCCAGCAGTCGTAGGACAGGGGGGGGCAATCAGCCCCAGCATTTT. Its translation is CASSRRTGGGNQPQHF.